Listed below are T cell receptor beta chains from one sample, sequenced in a study of OX40 agonist ivuxolimab in advanced cancers. Clones were read by immunoSEQ multiplex PCR, and TCRdb kept only the in-frame ones, dropping some. The repertoire holds tens of thousands of clones, approximately 84% seen once, with around 2% in the top ten. The material sequenced was CD4+ or CD8+ T cells sorted from blood, taken in a trial of the OX40 agonist ivuxolimab. The receptor set was obtained from an adult with an advanced solid tumor such as melanoma, head and neck, liver or kidney cancer. Each CDR3 is given with its conserved first and last residue. D genes are given only for firm matches. Size values are once, few and many counts, or a class for expanded clones, and some rows have none.

clone_size j_call d_call v_call cdr3_nt cdr3_aa
- TRBJ2-7 - TRBV19 TGTGCCAGTAATAGGGGAGGGGACAGTATAACCTACGAGCAGTACTTC CASNRGGDSITYEQYF
- TRBJ1-5 - TRBV6-1 TGTGCCAGCAGTGAATCTGCAGGGGGCAATCAGCCCCAGCATTTT CASSESAGGNQPQHF
- TRBJ2-1 TRBD2 TRBV5-1 TGCGCCAGCAGCCCACTAGCGGGAGGGTACAATGAGCAGTTCTTC CASSPLAGGYNEQFF
- TRBJ2-7 TRBD2 TRBV5-1 TGCGCCAGCAGCTTGACGGGGGGGACTCTTTACGAGCAGTACTTC CASSLTGGTLYEQYF
- TRBJ2-5 TRBD1 TRBV27 TGTGCCAGCAGTGATCGCAGGGGGCCCCAAGAGACCCAGTACTTC CASSDRRGPQETQYF
- TRBJ1-1 - TRBV2 TGTGCCAAGGGGGAGGGATTGAACACTGAAGCTTTCTTT CAKGEGLNTEAFF
once TRBJ2-3 TRBD1 TRBV6-4 TGTGCCAGCAGTGCACCCACGCGGGGACAGGGGAGTGATACGCAGTATTTT CASSAPTRGQGSDTQYF
once TRBJ2-2 - TRBV5-1 TGCGCCAGCAGCTTTTCACTCAACACCGGGGAGCTGTTTTTT CASSFSLNTGELFF
- TRBJ2-2 TRBD1 TRBV25-1 TGTGCCAGCAGTGATCGTACAGGGGGCCGGACCGGGGAGCTGTTTTTT CASSDRTGGRTGELFF
- TRBJ1-1 TRBD1 TRBV29-1 TGCAGCGCCCAGGGACAGGTGAACACTGAAGCTTTCTTT CSAQGQVNTEAFF
- TRBJ2-7 - TRBV10-1 TGCGCCCCGCTCGACGGGAGATCCTCTTACGAGCAGTACTTC CAPLDGRSSYEQYF
- TRBJ1-2 TRBD1 TRBV2 TGTGCCAGCAAGACGGGACAGGCATATGGCTACACCTTC CASKTGQAYGYTF
- TRBJ2-1 TRBD2 TRBV19 TGTGCCAGTAGTATTAGGGGGGGGAGCGGACTAGCGGGAACCCCTAGGGAGCAGTTCTTC CASSIRGGSGLAGTPREQFF
few TRBJ2-4 TRBD2 TRBV5-5 TGTGCCAGCAGCCTTAAGGGAGGGGTCATTCAGTACTTC CASSLKGGVIQYF
few TRBJ2-1 - TRBV13 TGTGCCAGCAGCTCACTAAAGGGCTACAATGAGCAGTTCTTC CASSSLKGYNEQFF
- TRBJ2-1 - TRBV5-1 TGCGCCAGCAGCTCTTCCGGTATAGCCCACAATGAGCAGTTCTTC CASSSSGIAHNEQFF
- TRBJ1-2 - TRBV15 TGTGCCACCAGCCCGATGTGGGGGGCGCCTAACTATGGCTACACCTTC CATSPMWGAPNYGYTF
few TRBJ2-2 TRBD2 TRBV5-1 TGCGCCAGCAGCTGGCCGGGACTACACACCGGGGAGCTGTTTTTT CASSWPGLHTGELFF
- TRBJ1-6 - TRBV10-3 TGTGCCATCAGTGAGCGGTCGGGACGGGATAATTCACCCCTCCACTTT CAISERSGRDNSPLHF
- TRBJ2-7 - TRBV6-1 TGTGCCAGCAGTGTTAAGGTCTCCTACGAGCAGTACTTC CASSVKVSYEQYF
- TRBJ2-5 - TRBV19 TGTGCCAGTAGACAGCAGGCCGACGGGACCCAGTACTTC CASRQQADGTQYF
- TRBJ2-5 - TRBV2 TGTGCCAGCAGCTCCAGCTGGGAGACCCAGTACTTC CASSSSWETQYF
- TRBJ2-7 - TRBV7-6 TGTGCCAGCAGCTTGGCGGGATCATCATCCGAGCAGTACTTC CASSLAGSSSEQYF
- TRBJ2-1 - TRBV20-1 TGCAGTGCGGAGGAATACAATGAGCAGTTCTTC CSAEEYNEQFF
- TRBJ1-2 - TRBV28 TGTGCCAGCAGCCCTCCGCTTATACAAGGTAGAGCTAACTATGGCTACACCTTC CASSPPLIQGRANYGYTF
once TRBJ2-5 - TRBV5-1 TGCGCCAGCAGCTTAGGGTTCCAAGAGACCCAGTACTTC CASSLGFQETQYF
- TRBJ2-7 - TRBV11-2 TGTGCCAGCAGCTCCGGCGGGATCCCCTACGAGCAGTACTTC CASSSGGIPYEQYF
once TRBJ1-1 - TRBV18 TGTGCCAGCTCACCACCCATATCCGGGCAGGAAGCTTTCTTT CASSPPISGQEAFF
- TRBJ2-3 - TRBV20-1 TGCAGTGCTAGCCGGGGGGATACGCAGTATTTT CSASRGDTQYF
- TRBJ1-1 - TRBV19 TGTGCCAGTAGTACCCCTGGGACGGACACTGAAGCTTTCTTT CASSTPGTDTEAFF
once TRBJ2-1 TRBD2 TRBV5-4 TGTGCCAGCAGCCGGGGACTAGCGGGAGGGCCAGGTGAGCAGTTCTTC CASSRGLAGGPGEQFF
- TRBJ1-1 - TRBV6-1 TGTGCCAGCAGTGAAAAAAAGGGCCACACTGAAGCTTTCTTT CASSEKKGHTEAFF